Presented here are 22 T cell receptor beta chains from one specimen sequenced in a study of human T cells and chemical hapten exposure. TCRdb fed the RACE reads into MiXCR, producing one record per CDR3 protein. Of around 67,000 distinct CDR3 sequences in the sample, around 8.8% were seen once. Described time point: patch test 2, 6 weeks after DPC sensitization. Treatment noted: therapeutic diphenylcyclopropenone sensitization with weekly scalp DPC. Sequencing used whole blood, obtained in connection with sensitization to the hapten diphenylcyclopropenone (DPC). The source of these receptors is a woman in her forties or fifties with alopecia areata. Some clones in this sample may be carry-over from other donors' samples.

This chain joins TRBV5-4 and TRBJ1-2; D ambiguous. The CDR3 runs to 15 residues. V was pared by 5 bases and J by 0 bases, with 14 bases between. The V gene's germline CDR1 is SGHNT and CDR2 YYREEE (reference sequence). The CDR3 sequence is CASSLTDLSNYGYTF. The CDR3 DNA reads TGTGCCAGCAGTCTAACGGACCTATCTAACTATGGCTACACCTTC.

This chain links TRBV28 with TRBJ1-1, with 7 bases matching TRBD1. Per the germline V gene, CDR1 is MDHEN and CDR2 is SYDVKM. The CDR3 loop spans 12 amino acids. Trimming at V came to 5 bases and at J to 7 bases, leaving 4 bases not matched to a gene. DNA of the CDR3: TGTGCCAGCAGTCAGGGACAGCTTGAAGCTTTCTTT. Amino acid sequence: CASSQGQLEAFF. Looking up the rest from reference TRBV28 and TRBJ1-1 gives the full variable domain: DVKVTQSSRYLVKRTGEKVFLECVQDMDHENMFWYRQDPGLGLRLIYFSYDVKMKEKGDIPEGYSVSREKKERFSLILESASTNQTSMYLCASSQGQLEAFFGQGTRLTVV.

This clonotype was observed a few times. The chain recombines TRBV10-3 with TRBJ2-2, with 7 bases that match TRBD1. The CDR3 has 16 amino acids. V dropped 3 bases and J dropped 3; count of bases not matched to a gene: 7. The germline V gene encodes CDR1 ENHRY and CDR2 SYGVKD. CDR3: CAISERQGRDTGELFF. The CDR3 nucleotides read TGTGCCATCAGTGAAAGACAGGGACGGGACACCGGGGAGCTGTTTTTT.

V gene TRBV28 combines with J gene TRBJ2-1; D is ambiguous. This CDR3 spans 14 amino acids. Germline values: CDR1 MDHEN, CDR2 SYDVKM. The V end was cut by 5 bases, the J end by 0 bases, with 8 bases between. CDR3: CASSPHSSYNEQFF. The CDR3 DNA is TGTGCCAGCAGTCCCCATAGCTCCTACAATGAGCAGTTCTTC. The entire variable domain, with the rest obtained from reference TRBV28 and TRBJ2-1, is as follows: DVKVTQSSRYLVKRTGEKVFLECVQDMDHENMFWYRQDPGLGLRLIYFSYDVKMKEKGDIPEGYSVSREKKERFSLILESASTNQTSMYLCASSPHSSYNEQFFGPGTRLTVL.

The chain links TRBV10-3 to TRBJ2-1; perhaps TRBD1 as D (6 bases). V gave up 7 bases and J gave up 9 bases, with 13 bases separating them. Germline V gene data show CDR1 as ENHRY and CDR2 as SYGVKD. This CDR3 is built from 12 residues. For the CDR3, the DNA is TGTGCCATCAACCCCGGGACAAGTGAGCAGTTCTTC. Residues: CAINPGTSEQFF.

This clonotype was observed at least ten times. Germline is not matched at one junction end, which may reflect a read error. This chain joins TRBV7-9 and TRBJ1-1; D remains ambiguous. Germline-derived CDR1 and CDR2 are SEHNR and FQNEAQ (reference sequence). The length of the CDR3 is 12 residues. CDR3 coding DNA: TGCCAAACCAACAGTCTGAACACTGAAGCTTTCTTT. Its protein product is CQTNSLNTEAFF. The full variable domain, completed using reference TRBV7-9 and TRBJ1-1, is DTGVSQNPRHKITKRGQNVTFRCDPISEHNRLYWYRQTLGQGPEFLTYFQNEAQLEKSRLLSDRFSAERPKGSFSTLEIQRTEQGDSAMYLCQTNSLNTEAFFGQGTRLTVV.

On this clonotype: A much larger clone is a single base away; this may be a read error. The CDR3: CASSYQEGDSEAFF. CDR3 DNA: TGTGCCAGCAGTTACCAGGAAGGTGACAGTGAAGCTTTCTTT. The rearrangement joins TRBV6-2 or TRBV6-3 to TRBJ1-1; TRBD1 might be the D (5 bases). The CDR3 is 14 residues long. Trimming shortened V by 2 bases and J by 7 bases, and 14 bases separated the two germline ends. Germline values: CDR1 MNHEY, CDR2 SVGEGT.

The chain combines TRBV5-1 with TRBJ1-5; 8 bases are a match to TRBD1. The germline CDR1 and CDR2 sequences are SGHRS and YFSETQ. The CDR3 consists of 15 residues. Trimming at V came to 4 bases and at J to 7 bases, leaving 10 bases not matched to a gene. The CDR3 bases are TGCGCCAGCAGCCCCGGACAGGGAAGGTGGCAGCCCCAGCATTTT. It yields the protein CASSPGQGRWQPQHF. Filled out from reference TRBV5-1 and TRBJ1-5, the complete variable domain reads KAGVTQTPRYLIKTRGQQVTLSCSPISGHRSVSWYQQTPGQGLQFLFEYFSETQRNKGNFPGRFSGRQFSNSRSEMNVSTLELGDSALYLCASSPGQGRWQPQHFGDGTRLSIL.

This clonotype was observed many times. This rearrangement joins TRBV19 to TRBJ2-1, with a possible D match to TRBD1 (6 bases). V lost 6 bases and J lost 9, with 15 bases in between. This CDR3 region has 13 residues. Germline V gene lookup returns CDR1 LNHDA and CDR2 SQIVND (reference sequence). CDR3 sequence: CASSTQGQTEQFF. Here the CDR3 DNA reads TGTGCCAGTAGCACCCAAGGACAGACTGAGCAGTTCTTC.

Ten or more counts support this clonotype. This chain connects TRBV10-3 to TRBJ2-7, with TRBD2 matching 9 bases. Germline CDR1 ENHRY, CDR2 SYGVKD. Trimming took 6 bases from V and 1 from J; bases not matched to a gene: 10. This CDR3 has 16 residues. CDR3 in DNA: TGTGCCATCAGGGAAGGGCCTAGCGGGGTTTCCTACGAGCAGTACTTC. As protein: CAIREGPSGVSYEQYF.

In this sample, this clonotype turned up a few times. The chain recombines TRBV24-1 with TRBJ1-4; D is unresolved. The CDR3 is made up of 17 amino acids. Trimming removed 3 bases from V and 3 bases from J, with 16 bases in between. The V gene's germline CDR1 is KGHDR and CDR2 SFDVKD. The CDR3 DNA is TGTGCCACCAGTGATCATACCGGAGGACGGTCTAATGAAAAACTGTTTTTT. This gives the protein CATSDHTGGRSNEKLFF.

The chain uses TRBV12-3 or TRBV12-4 and TRBJ2-3, with 8 bases aligning to TRBD1. J lost 3 bases, V lost 7 bases, and 6 bases had no gene match. The length of the CDR3 is 14 residues. DNA of the CDR3: TGTGCCAGCATTCTCGGACAGGGAACAGATACGCAGTATTTT. It encodes CASILGQGTDTQYF.

The CDR3 sequence: CASSPLGPSGANVLTF. The CDR3 nucleotides are TGTGCCAGCAGTCCGCTCGGGCCCTCCGGGGCCAACGTCCTGACTTTC. The chain combines TRBV27 with TRBJ2-6; D remains unclear. This CDR3 has 16 residues. Between the trimmed V and J ends, which lost 5 bases and 4 bases, there was a span of 15 bases. Germline V gene lookup returns CDR1 MNHEY and CDR2 SMNVEV (reference sequence).

This clonotype was counted a few times. The chain recombines TRBV4-2 with TRBJ2-1; TRBD2 matches 7 bases. There are 16 residues in the CDR3. The V gene's germline CDR1 is LGHNA and CDR2 YNFKEQ. V was pared by 4 bases and J by 10 bases, with 16 bases of the junction left unmatched. Here the CDR3 reads CASSPPAAGILGEQFF. The CDR3 region has the DNA TGTGCCAGCAGCCCCCCGGCAGCGGGGATCCTTGGGGAGCAGTTCTTC.

This clonotype was seen only a few times. The chain uses TRBV28 and TRBJ2-6; 11 nucleotides agree with TRBD1. Germline CDR1 is MDHEN and CDR2 is SYDVKM. CDR3 length: 17 amino acids. After removal of 4 bases from V and 3 bases from J, the junction contained 5 bases not matched to a gene. The CDR3 DNA reads TGTGCCAGCAGTTCCTGGACAGGGGGCGATGGGGCCAACGTCCTGACTTTC. Amino acid sequence: CASSSWTGGDGANVLTF. The full variable domain, rest sourced from reference TRBV28 and TRBJ2-6, is DVKVTQSSRYLVKRTGEKVFLECVQDMDHENMFWYRQDPGLGLRLIYFSYDVKMKEKGDIPEGYSVSREKKERFSLILESASTNQTSMYLCASSSWTGGDGANVLTFGAGSRLTVL.

This chain joins TRBV15 and TRBJ2-6; D unresolved. The length of the CDR3 is 15 residues. V was trimmed by 0 bases and J by 4 bases, leaving 7 bases between them. From germline, CDR1 is LNHNV and CDR2 YYDKDF (reference sequence). Written as DNA, the CDR3 is TGTGCCACCAGCAGAGATAGGACCGGGGCCAACGTCCTGACTTTC. Protein: CATSRDRTGANVLTF.

The chain has TRBV4-2 and TRBJ2-5; tentative D call: TRBD1 (6 bases). CDR1 and CDR2 from the germline V gene are LGHNA and YNFKEQ. This CDR3 has 14 residues. V shed 0 bases and J shed 5 bases, with 10 bases lying between them. CDR3 nucleotides: TGTGCCAGCAGCCAAGATCGCAGGGGTGAGACCCAGTACTTC. As protein: CASSQDRRGETQYF.

The chain is built from TRBV24-1 and TRBJ2-3; the match to TRBD1 covers 7 bases. The CDR3 loop spans 16 amino acids. V shed 7 bases and J 0 bases; nucleotides not matched to a gene: 9. CDR1 KGHDR and CDR2 SFDVKD come from the germline V gene. The CDR3 DNA sequence: TGTGCCACCAGCGTAGATACAGGGGCTAGCACAGATACGCAGTATTTT. This gives the protein CATSVDTGASTDTQYF.

The V call is TRBV30, the J call TRBJ2-6; no clear D gene. The V end lost 0 bases, the J end lost 4 bases, and 10 bases lay between the germline ends. In germline, CDR1 is GTSNPN, CDR2 SVGIG (reference sequence). The CDR3 covers 15 residues. CDR3 nucleotide sequence: TGTGCCTGGAGTGTACCCCTCGGAGGGGCCAACGTCCTGACTTTC. It translates to CAWSVPLGGANVLTF.

Worth noting for this clonotype: This sequence may be a read error, since a much larger clone differs from it by one base. The chain is built from TRBV29-1 and TRBJ2-1; TRBD2 agrees at 13 bases. The junction had 6 bases not matched to a gene; V was cut back by 0 bases and J by 7 bases. CDR3 length: 16 residues. Germline lookup yields CDR1 SQVTM and CDR2 ANQGSEA. In nucleotides, the CDR3 is TGCAGCGTTGAAGACTTGACTAGCGGGAGGAGAAATGAGCAGTTCTTC. This sequence encodes CSVEDLTSGRRNEQFF.

This sequence joins TRBV19 and TRBJ2-1, with 12 positions matching TRBD1. Germline assignment: CDR1 LNHDA and CDR2 SQIVND (reference sequence). Germline trimming cut 10 bases from V and 8 bases from J; bases unmatched to any gene: 15. The CDR3 runs 16 residues. The CDR3 DNA is TGTGCCACCTCCCTCCGGGACAGGGGGCGAGGAGATGAGCAGTTCTTC. Protein product: CATSLRDRGRGDEQFF.

The chain is built from TRBV11-2 and TRBJ2-3; D assignment may be TRBD1 or TRBD2 (7 bases each). This CDR3 is built from 22 residues. Trimming took 5 bases from V and 0 from J, leaving 33 bases between them. The germline V gene encodes CDR1 SGHAT and CDR2 FQNNGV. The DNA of the CDR3 is TGTGCCAGCAGCCTCCGCCCTGGACAGGCTGAGGGAGGGCGGGGTAGCACAGATACGCAGTATTTT. This codes for CASSLRPGQAEGGRGSTDTQYF.